Listed here is a single T cell receptor beta chain. This clonotype was observed many times. No antigen is known for it. Per-nucleotide qualities are absent, and no much larger clonotype sits a single base away. The sample belongs to a study of prognosis after radiotherapy for stage I lung cancer (TCRdb year 2021). With respect to the entire study: Between early 2018 and early 2019, nineteen stage I NSCLC patients were enrolled in Nanjing, China. Over twelve patients had newly diagnosed primary stage I lung tumors, and five had oligometastatic NSCLC after surgical resection of the primary tumor. All patients were regarded as medically inoperable, because of comorbidities in more than ten patients and refusal of surgery in roughly 7 patients. The cohort comprised more than 10 men and a handful of women with a median age of approximately 70 years, ranging from roughly 50 to 84 years. About twelve patients had adenocarcinoma and about seven had squamous cell carcinoma as the tumor histology. SBRT was given in 3 to 5 fractions with a biologically effective dose of at least 100 Gy, using image-guided IMRT or VMAT. Concurrent therapy was not administered to any patient alongside SBRT. After SBRT, distant metastases developed in about 20% of the 19 patients at a median of 7 months, while the remaining 15 patients had no significant progression. This study profiled peripheral blood TCR beta repertoires from stage I NSCLC patients before and after stereotactic body radiotherapy and linked the repertoires to distant failure. The study sequenced some 38 blood samples from some 19 patients, one before and one after SBRT per patient.

Summary of the overall study and its limitations: Tumor specificity of expanded TCR clones was not determined. TRBV and TRBJ usage frequencies reportedly varied with metastasis status, involving two V genes at baseline and several V and two J genes after SBRT. The small cohort and short follow-up limited the study, so independent validation of the findings is needed. After SBRT, the number of unique TCR clones decreased (median about 9,100 before versus some 6,900 after; Wilcoxon paired P=0.011). None of the reported P values were adjusted for multiple comparisons. Post-SBRT Shannon entropy and its change from baseline were lower in patients who developed distant metastases; baseline Shannon entropy was not associated with metastases.

The TCR beta CDR3 region was amplified from genomic DNA by two rounds of multiplex PCR. In the first round of PCR, primers specific to each TRBV and TRBJ gene were used, and the primer sequences are filed in Chinese patent CN105087789A. Universal primers were used in the second PCR round. The Roche High Pure PCR Template Preparation Kit was used to extract genomic DNA from frozen PBMCs. Paired-end sequencing with 151 bp reads was performed on the libraries using an Illumina HiSeq 3000. On the study's bioinformatics: CutAdapt was used to remove raw reads lacking the multiplex PCR primer sequences. High-quality paired reads were merged into contigs with PEAR. By alignment to reference sequences, MiXCR assigned TRB V, D and J gene segments to each contig. CDR3 sequences were clustered by base quality and sequence similarity to remove sequencing errors. Shannon entropy normalized by the natural log of productive TCR sequence number was used as the measure of diversity. One minus Shannon entropy divided by the natural log of the number of unique clonotypes was used as the definition of clonality. Progression-free survival cut-offs for repertoire metrics were chosen using the Youden index of ROC curves, with analyses run in R 3.5.3. TCRdb passed the public sequencing reads through fastp at Q25 and MiXCR, retaining productive beta sequences. When rows share a CDR3 protein, they turn into one entry using the most common DNA and genes. The V and J calls were not made by the authors but by TCRdb's processing. The sample table shows nearly 20,000 distinct CDR3 sequences, and about 27% are seen once. The ten largest clones take up approximately 23% of the sample.

Counted from cysteine to phenylalanine, this CDR3 has 16 amino acids. Here the CDR3 DNA is all that survives: 48 bases in frame from base 1. The germline V gene (reference sequence) provides CDR1 DFQATT and CDR2 SNEGSKA. V trim: 0 bases; J trim: 4 bases; unmatched bases: 9. All patients had node-negative disease on CT and PET/CT, and none had a history of other malignancies or prior chemotherapy or radiotherapy. At each of two time points, about 6.3 milliliters of peripheral venous blood were collected in EDTA tubes. PBMCs were isolated by Ficoll-Paque Plus density-gradient centrifugation. Right after collection, samples were kept at -80 degrees C until analysis.

This receptor was obtained from a donor over 45 with non-small cell lung cancer. In this chain, TRBV20-1 is recombined with TRBJ2-5; a stretch of 9 junction bases matches TRBD2. Specimen: PBMCs, collected before or after stereotactic body radiation therapy (not recorded which). The CDR3 has the sequence CSARDPGLAVGETQYF. The sequence in DNA is TGCAGTGCTAGAGATCCGGGACTAGCTGTGGGAGAGACCCAGTACTTC.